The clone carrying this T cell receptor beta chain was recorded many times. Its antigen is not identified. The CDR3 is made up of 12 amino acids. V dropped 6 bases and J dropped 3 bases, with 11 bases sitting between them. Germline V gene data show CDR1 as GTSNPN and CDR2 as SVGIG (reference sequence). The sample is drawn from a study of T cells in Graves' hyperthyroidism and ophthalmopathy. Study summary: Specimen type is peripheral blood, collected at initial diagnosis prior to any treatment.

The study defined stable Graves' hyperthyroidism as no ophthalmopathy progression within 18 months. TCR beta CDR3 regions were amplified from RNA. The primer set for the first-round RT-PCR of the TCR CDR3 was HTBI. TCRdb fed the multiplex PCR reads into MiXCR, producing one record per CDR3 protein. The repertoire holds under 400,000 distinct CDR3 sequences, with around a sixth as singletons. Overall study findings and caveats: The blood repertoire included most of the expanded thyroid clonotypes above 0.001.

The source is a man in his thirties or forties with Graves' hyperthyroidism. This chain connects TRBV30 to TRBJ1-2, with D hard to call. The sequenced sample consisted of blood. The DNA of the CDR3 is TGTGCCTGCCTACGGAGTTACTATGGCTACACCTTC. It yields the protein CACLRSYYGYTF.